The 6 T cell receptor beta chains below were found in one sample sequenced in a study of blood T cell repertoires in COVID-19. Profiling relied on immunoSEQ multiplex PCR, and the TCRdb table lists in-frame clones only, not all of them. Of 97,000 or so clones listed, approximately 85% were seen once; the top ten hold approximately 18%. Sequencing was carried out using peripheral blood. These receptors all stem from a woman older than 75 with active or convalescent COVID-19.

This clone was observed a few times. This rearrangement joins TRBV2 to TRBJ2-2; TRBD1 might be the D (6 bases). The CDR3 has 18 amino acids. Germline CDR1 and CDR2: SNHLY and FYNNEI. V was trimmed by 7 bases and J by 2 bases, leaving 23 bases between them. CDR3 loop: CASNQAQWGRGNTGELFF. The CDR3 DNA reads as TGTGCCAGCAATCAGGCCCAATGGGGCAGGGGAAACACCGGGGAGCTGTTTTTT.

This clone was seen a few times. The chain employs TRBV29-1 and TRBJ2-7; D is possibly TRBD1 (5 bases). Germline CDR1 SQVTM, CDR2 ANQGSEA. CDR3 length equals 13 residues. Trimming took off 6 bases at V and 5 bases at J, with 17 bases between the two ends. CDR3 sequence (DNA): TGCAGCGTGGCGAGACAGTCTCTAGACGAGCAGTACTTC. Amino acid sequence: CSVARQSLDEQYF.

This clone was seen just once. V gene TRBV13 combines with J gene TRBJ1-1, with 7 bases identical to TRBD1. The germline V gene encodes CDR1 PRHDT and CDR2 FYEKMQ (reference sequence). This CDR3 is built from 13 residues. Losses at the gene ends were 4 bases for V and 1 base for J; bases not matched to a gene: 0. The CDR3: CASSYRGNTEAFF. CDR3 nucleotide sequence: TGTGCCAGCAGCTACAGGGGGAACACTGAAGCTTTCTTT.

This chain connects TRBV5-4 to TRBJ2-7, with 16 bases fitting TRBD2. With 3 bases clipped from V and 4 bases from J, the junction kept 4 bases outside the gene matches. The CDR3 has 16 residues. CDR1 SGHNT and CDR2 YYREEE come from the germline V gene (reference sequence). In DNA, the CDR3 is TGTGCCAGCAGCTGGGGACTAGCGGGAGGGAAGTACGAGCAGTACTTC. This sequence encodes CASSWGLAGGKYEQYF.

The V and J genes are TRBV7-3 and TRBJ2-1; TRBD1 agrees at 8 bases. CDR1 SGHTA and CDR2 FQGTGA come from the germline V gene. CDR3 length equals 14 residues. Trimming at V came to 5 bases and at J to 4 bases, leaving 4 bases not matched to a gene. CDR3 residues: CASSPRQGYNEQFF. The CDR3, as DNA: TGTGCCAGCAGCCCACGACAGGGGTACAATGAGCAGTTCTTC.

This clone was seen a handful of times. This chain uses TRBV7-2 with TRBJ2-3, with 9 nucleotides matching TRBD2. V was pared by 3 bases and J by 6 bases, with 10 bases of the junction left unmatched. CDR3 length: 16 amino acids. Germline V gives CDR1 SGHTA, CDR2 FQGNSA. CDR3 sequence: CASSLQLAGGQDTQYF. CDR3 DNA sequence: TGTGCCAGCAGCTTGCAGTTGGCGGGAGGGCAGGATACGCAGTATTTT.